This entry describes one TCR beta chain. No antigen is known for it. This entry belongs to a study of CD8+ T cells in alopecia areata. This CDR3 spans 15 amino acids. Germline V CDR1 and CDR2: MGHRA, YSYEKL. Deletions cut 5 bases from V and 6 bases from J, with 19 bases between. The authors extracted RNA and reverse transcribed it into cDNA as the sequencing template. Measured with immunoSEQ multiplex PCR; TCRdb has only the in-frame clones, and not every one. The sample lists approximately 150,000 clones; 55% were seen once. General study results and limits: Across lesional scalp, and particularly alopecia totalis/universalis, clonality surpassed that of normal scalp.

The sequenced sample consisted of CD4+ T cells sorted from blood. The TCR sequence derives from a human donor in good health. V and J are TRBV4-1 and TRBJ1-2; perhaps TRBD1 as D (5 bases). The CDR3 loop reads CASSSFSGTQNGYTF. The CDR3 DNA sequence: TGCGCCAGCAGCTCCTTTTCCGGGACCCAGAATGGCTACACCTTC.